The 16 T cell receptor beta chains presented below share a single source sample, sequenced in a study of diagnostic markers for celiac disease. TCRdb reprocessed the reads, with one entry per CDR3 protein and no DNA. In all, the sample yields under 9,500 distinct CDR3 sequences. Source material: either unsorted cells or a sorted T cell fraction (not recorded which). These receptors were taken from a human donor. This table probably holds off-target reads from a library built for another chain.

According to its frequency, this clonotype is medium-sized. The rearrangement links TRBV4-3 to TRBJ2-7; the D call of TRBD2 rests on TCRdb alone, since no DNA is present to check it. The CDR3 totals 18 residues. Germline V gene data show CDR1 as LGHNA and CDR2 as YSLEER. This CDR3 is CASSQDLGTSGSHYEQYF.

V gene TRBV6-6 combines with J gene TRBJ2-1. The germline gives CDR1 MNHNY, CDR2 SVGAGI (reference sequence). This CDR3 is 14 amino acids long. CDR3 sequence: CASSYSEDEDEQFF.

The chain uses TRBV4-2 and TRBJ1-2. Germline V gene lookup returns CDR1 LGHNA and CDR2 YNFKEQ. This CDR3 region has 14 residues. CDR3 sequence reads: CASSFDRIVDGYTF.

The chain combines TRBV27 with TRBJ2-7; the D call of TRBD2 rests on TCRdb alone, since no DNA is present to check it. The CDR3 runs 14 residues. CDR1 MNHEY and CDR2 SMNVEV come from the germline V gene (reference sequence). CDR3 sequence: CASSLAGVNYEQYF.

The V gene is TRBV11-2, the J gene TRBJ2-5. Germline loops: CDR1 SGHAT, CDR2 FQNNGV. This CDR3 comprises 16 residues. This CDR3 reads CASSFLGSRYQETQYF. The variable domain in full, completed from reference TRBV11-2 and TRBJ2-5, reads EAGVAQSPRYKIIEKRQSVAFWCNPISGHATLYWYQQILGQGPKLLIQFQNNGVVDDSQLPKDRFSAERLKGVDSTLKIQPAKLEDSAVYLCASSFLGSRYQETQYFGPGTRLLVL.

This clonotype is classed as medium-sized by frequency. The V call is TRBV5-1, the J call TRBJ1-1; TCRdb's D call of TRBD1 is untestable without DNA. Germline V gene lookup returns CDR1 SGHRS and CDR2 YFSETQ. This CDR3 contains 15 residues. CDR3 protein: CASSLEGPANTEAFF.

This CDR3 is CASTTGGPSTEAFF. This rearrangement joins TRBV9 to TRBJ1-1. This CDR3 is 14 amino acids long. Looked up from germline, CDR1 is SGDLS and CDR2 is YYNGEE.

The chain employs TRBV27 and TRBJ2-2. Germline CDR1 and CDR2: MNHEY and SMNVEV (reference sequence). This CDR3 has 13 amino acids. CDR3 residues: CASSLGWAGELFF.

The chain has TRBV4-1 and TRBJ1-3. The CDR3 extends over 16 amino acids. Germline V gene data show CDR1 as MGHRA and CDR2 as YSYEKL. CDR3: CASSQGPVFSGNTIYF.

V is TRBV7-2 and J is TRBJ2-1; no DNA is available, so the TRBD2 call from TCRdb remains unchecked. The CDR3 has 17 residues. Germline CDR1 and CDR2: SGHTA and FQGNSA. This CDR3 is CASSFAPLADRYNEQFF.

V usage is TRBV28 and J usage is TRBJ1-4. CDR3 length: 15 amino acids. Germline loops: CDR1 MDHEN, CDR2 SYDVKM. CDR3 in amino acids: CASEGGRNVPGKLFF.

The CDR3 region is CASSYPAGGVSNQPQHF. The rearrangement links TRBV28 to TRBJ1-5. The CDR3 consists of 17 residues. Per the germline V gene, CDR1 is MDHEN and CDR2 is SYDVKM. Looking up the rest from reference TRBV28 and TRBJ1-5 gives the full variable domain: DVKVTQSSRYLVKRTGEKVFLECVQDMDHENMFWYRQDPGLGLRLIYFSYDVKMKEKGDIPEGYSVSREKKERFSLILESASTNQTSMYLCASSYPAGGVSNQPQHFGDGTRLSIL.

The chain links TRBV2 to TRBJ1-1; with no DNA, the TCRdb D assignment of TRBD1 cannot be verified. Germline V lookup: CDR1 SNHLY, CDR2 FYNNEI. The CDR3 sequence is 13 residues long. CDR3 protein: CASSDRGHTEAFF. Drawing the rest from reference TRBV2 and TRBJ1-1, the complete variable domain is EPEVTQTPSHQVTQMGQEVILRCVPISNHLYFYWYRQILGQKVEFLVSFYNNEISEKSEIFDDQFSVERPDGSNFTLKIRSTKLEDSAMYFCASSDRGHTEAFFGQGTRLTVV.

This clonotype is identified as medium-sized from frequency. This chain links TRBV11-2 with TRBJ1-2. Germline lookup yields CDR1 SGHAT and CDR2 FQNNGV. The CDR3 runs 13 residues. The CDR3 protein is CASSLARAGGYTF.

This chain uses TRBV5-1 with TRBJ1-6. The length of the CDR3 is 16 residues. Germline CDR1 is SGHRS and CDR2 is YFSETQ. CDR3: CASSLGYGRYNSPLHF.

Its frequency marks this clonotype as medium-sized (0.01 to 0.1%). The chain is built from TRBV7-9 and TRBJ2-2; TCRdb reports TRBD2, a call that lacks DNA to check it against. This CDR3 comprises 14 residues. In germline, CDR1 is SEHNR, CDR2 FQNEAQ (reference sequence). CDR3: CASSGLANTGELFF.